This entry lists 27 T cell receptor beta chains sequenced from one sample in a study of shared clonotypes between healthy human individuals. This table comes from immunoSEQ multiplex PCR, and its TCRdb copy is limited to in-frame clones, with some not included. The repertoire has over 2 million clones, less than 95% of them found once; the top ten carry 0.37%. Sequenced material: naive CD4+ T cells from PBMCs. Described subset: CD45RA+ positively selected. These receptors all come from a young man in good health. Some clones in this sample may be carry-over from other donors' samples.

The CDR3 sequence: CASSSRGESEAFF. The CDR3 coding sequence is TGTGCCAGCAGCTCACGGGGGGAGTCTGAAGCTTTCTTT. The rearrangement uses TRBV7-6 and TRBJ1-1, with a weak D call TRBD1 (5 bases). The CDR3 covers 13 residues. Germline V CDR1 and CDR2: SGHVS, FNYEAQ. Trimming stripped 4 bases from V and 6 bases from J, with 12 bases between.

The rearrangement joins TRBV7-2 to TRBJ2-5; D uncertain. Trimming took off 6 bases at V and 3 bases at J, with 14 bases between the two ends. Germline V gene lookup returns CDR1 SGHTA and CDR2 FQGNSA. This CDR3 comprises 14 residues. The CDR3: CASSTRAYKETQYF. The CDR3 bases are TGTGCCAGCAGTACCCGGGCCTACAAAGAGACCCAGTACTTC. Combining the CDR3 with reference TRBV7-2 and TRBJ2-5 gives the whole variable domain GAGVSQSPSNKVTEKGKDVELRCDPISGHTALYWYRQSLGQGLEFLIYFQGNSAPDKSGLPSDRFSAERTGGSVSTLTIQRTQQEDSAVYLCASSTRAYKETQYFGPGTRLLVL.

The chain couples TRBV2 to TRBJ1-1, with D possibly matching TRBD1 (5 bases). This CDR3 comprises 14 residues. From germline, CDR1 is SNHLY and CDR2 FYNNEI. V lost 8 bases to trimming and J lost 1 base, with 14 bases between them. The CDR3: CASRGVLRNTEAFF. The CDR3 bases are TGTGCCAGCCGGGGGGTTCTCCGGAACACTGAAGCTTTCTTT. The variable domain in full, with the rest retrieved from reference TRBV2 and TRBJ1-1, is EPEVTQTPSHQVTQMGQEVILRCVPISNHLYFYWYRQILGQKVEFLVSFYNNEISEKSEIFDDQFSVERPDGSNFTLKIRSTKLEDSAMYFCASRGVLRNTEAFFGQGTRLTVV.

This chain joins TRBV5-4 and TRBJ2-1; weak D call: TRBD2 (7 bases). CDR3 length equals 15 residues. Germline loops: CDR1 SGHNT, CDR2 YYREEE (reference sequence). With 4 bases removed from V and 5 bases from J, the gap between germline ends came to 16 bases. CDR3 protein: CASSPPAGANNEQFF. The CDR3 region has the DNA TGTGCCAGCAGCCCCCCGGCGGGGGCTAACAATGAGCAGTTCTTC.

This clone was counted only a few times. J is TRBJ1-4 and V is TRBV29-1, with TRBD1 as a possible D gene (5 bases). Germline V gene sequence: CDR1 SQVTM, CDR2 ANQGSEA. The CDR3 length is 13 residues. V was pared by 5 bases and J by 4 bases, with 11 bases between. The CDR3 reads CSVRGVFNEKLFF. The CDR3 bases are TGCAGCGTTAGGGGTGTGTTTAATGAAAAACTGTTTTTT.

This chain uses TRBV5-1 with TRBJ1-2; 9 nucleotides match TRBD1. The V gene's germline CDR1 is SGHRS and CDR2 YFSETQ. The CDR3 has 14 amino acids. With V trimmed by 4 bases and J by 8 bases, 9 bases remained unmatched. The CDR3 loop reads CASSPGQGSGGYTF. In DNA form, the CDR3 reads TGCGCCAGCAGCCCGGGACAGGGCTCAGGGGGCTACACCTTC. Based on the CDR3 plus reference TRBV5-1 and TRBJ1-2, the full variable domain is KAGVTQTPRYLIKTRGQQVTLSCSPISGHRSVSWYQQTPGQGLQFLFEYFSETQRNKGNFPGRFSGRQFSNSRSEMNVSTLELGDSALYLCASSPGQGSGGYTFGSGTRLTVV.

The gene calls are TRBV10-3 and TRBJ1-4; TRBD1 might be the D (5 bases). Trimming took 4 bases from V and 10 from J, leaving 19 bases between them. CDR1 and CDR2 (germline): ENHRY, SYGVKD. This CDR3 comprises 15 residues. The CDR3 bases are TGTGCCATCAGTGGAGACGGGGCCGCGGTGGGAAAACTGTTTTTT. Translation: CAISGDGAAVGKLFF.

This rearrangement joins TRBV6-6 to TRBJ2-7; possibly TRBD2 for D (6 bases). This CDR3 region has 13 residues. V lost 7 bases to trimming and J lost 0 bases, with 10 bases between them. CDR1 is MNHNY, CDR2 SVGAGI, per germline (reference sequence). The CDR3, as DNA: TGTGCCAGCAATCGGGAGAGCTCCTACGAGCAGTACTTC. Residues: CASNRESSYEQYF.

The rearrangement joins TRBV9 to TRBJ2-7, with no clear D. Germline CDR1 and CDR2: SGDLS and YYNGEE. The CDR3 spans 13 residues. Trimming removed 4 bases from V and 0 bases from J, with 8 bases in between. The CDR3 coding sequence is TGTGCCAGCAGCCCTGGGAACTCCTACGAGCAGTACTTC. Protein: CASSPGNSYEQYF.

The chain uses TRBV5-8 and TRBJ2-2; 10 bases align to TRBD2. J lost 4 bases, V lost 5 bases, and 5 bases had no gene match. Per the germline V gene, CDR1 is SGHTS and CDR2 is YDEGEE. The CDR3 length is 15 residues. The chain's CDR3 is CASSLTSGITGELFF. CDR3 nucleotides: TGTGCCAGCAGTCTCACTAGCGGGATCACCGGGGAGCTGTTTTTT.

This clone was seen only once. The chain couples TRBV4-3 to TRBJ1-1; tentatively, D is TRBD1 (5 bases). There are 14 residues in the CDR3. Germline values: CDR1 LGHNA, CDR2 YSLEER. V was cut by 3 bases and J by 1 base, with 9 bases left in between. This CDR3 reads CASSQVTGNTEAFF. In DNA form, the CDR3 reads TGCGCCAGCAGCCAGGTAACAGGGAACACTGAAGCTTTCTTT.

The chain joins TRBV27 to TRBJ1-5, with 7 nucleotides matching TRBD1. Losses at the gene ends were 3 bases for V and 9 bases for J; bases not matched to a gene: 14. The germline V gene has CDR1 MNHEY and CDR2 SMNVEV (reference sequence). The CDR3 covers 16 residues. CDR3 amino acids: CASSFNAGGSVGPQHF. In DNA, the CDR3 is TGTGCCAGCAGTTTCAATGCAGGGGGTTCCGTGGGGCCCCAGCATTTT.

J is TRBJ2-1 and V is TRBV29-1; TRBD2 matches at 8 bases. The CDR3 sequence is 15 residues long. The germline V gene has CDR1 SQVTM and CDR2 ANQGSEA. V lost 4 bases, J lost 4 bases, and 9 bases stayed unmatched. Here the CDR3 DNA reads TGCAGCGTTGTTAGGTTAGCGGGACTTTACAATGAGCAGTTCTTC. This encodes CSVVRLAGLYNEQFF.

Worth noting for this clone: Other DNA sequences within the sample encode an identical CDR3. Here the CDR3 reads CASSGLDEQYF. For the CDR3, the DNA is TGTGCCAGCAGTGGACTCGACGAGCAGTACTTC. The chain recombines TRBV25-1 with TRBJ2-7; no reliable D call. The CDR3 has 11 residues. V lost 4 bases and J lost 5, with 6 bases in between. Germline-derived CDR1 and CDR2 are MGHDK and SYGVNS.

The chain joins TRBV5-1 to TRBJ2-1; 8 nucleotides agree with TRBD2. V shed 4 bases and J 7 bases; nucleotides not matched to a gene: 10. The germline V gene has CDR1 SGHRS and CDR2 YFSETQ. The CDR3 spans 15 residues. The CDR3 sequence: CASSPIAGPYNEQFF. For the CDR3, the DNA is TGCGCCAGCAGCCCCATAGCGGGACCGTATAATGAGCAGTTCTTC.

The J gene is TRBJ2-2, the V gene TRBV28; D gene uncertain. Germline V gene lookup returns CDR1 MDHEN and CDR2 SYDVKM. This CDR3 comprises 14 residues. The ends were cut back, 6 bases at V and 2 bases at J, with 10 bases in the middle. The CDR3 bases are TGTGCCAGCAGGACTCCTCTCAACACCGGGGAGCTGTTTTTT. It codes for CASRTPLNTGELFF.

This clone was seen only once. The sample has other DNA sequences that encode this CDR3 too. V usage is TRBV28 and J usage is TRBJ2-3; D call uncertain. Looked up from germline, CDR1 is MDHEN and CDR2 is SYDVKM. This CDR3 has 13 residues. The V end lost 5 bases, the J end lost 0 bases, and 6 bases lay between the germline ends. CDR3 region: CASSTPSTDTQYF. DNA of the CDR3: TGTGCCAGCAGTACACCGAGCACAGATACGCAGTATTTT.

The CDR3 loop is CASSGQGFGEQYF. CDR3 nucleotide sequence: TGTGCCAGCAGCGGACAGGGGTTTGGCGAGCAGTACTTC. The genes are TRBV9 and TRBJ2-7, with TRBD1 identical over 8 bases. The V segment lost 3 bases and the J segment 6 bases; nucleotides outside the gene matches: 5. CDR1 is SGDLS and CDR2 is YYNGEE in the germline V gene. The CDR3 extends over 13 amino acids.

The rearrangement joins TRBV5-4 to TRBJ1-1, with no clear D. CDR3 length: 15 residues. V lost 1 base, J lost 0 bases, and 10 bases lay in between. CDR1 and CDR2 (germline): SGHNT, YYREEE (reference sequence). DNA for the CDR3: TGTGCCAGCAGCTTGACATCACAGCTGAACACTGAAGCTTTCTTT. Residues: CASSLTSQLNTEAFF.

The chain uses TRBV5-1 and TRBJ1-4, with D perhaps TRBD1 (5 bases). CDR1 SGHRS and CDR2 YFSETQ come from the germline V gene. There are 15 residues in the CDR3. The V and J ends lost 4 bases and 8 bases respectively, with 18 bases between them. The chain's CDR3 is CASSTGSGAREKLFF. In DNA, the CDR3 is TGCGCCAGCAGCACCGGTTCCGGGGCGAGGGAAAAACTGTTTTTT. The complete variable domain, with remaining parts taken from reference TRBV5-1 and TRBJ1-4, reads KAGVTQTPRYLIKTRGQQVTLSCSPISGHRSVSWYQQTPGQGLQFLFEYFSETQRNKGNFPGRFSGRQFSNSRSEMNVSTLELGDSALYLCASSTGSGAREKLFFGSGTQLSVL.

This clone was recorded only once. The chain couples TRBV6-6 to TRBJ1-2; possible D gene TRBD1, 5 bases. The CDR3 is 13 amino acids. Germline lookup yields CDR1 MNHNY and CDR2 SVGAGI (reference sequence). V was cut by 8 bases and J by 1 base, with 11 bases left in between. The CDR3, as DNA: TGTGCCAGCCGGCGGGACGTTAACTATGGCTACACCTTC. It encodes CASRRDVNYGYTF.

The chain recombines TRBV18 with TRBJ2-2; D perhaps matches TRBD2 (5 bases). Trimming shortened V by 3 bases and J by 1 base, and 12 bases separated the two germline ends. CDR3 length: 16 residues. Germline V gene lookup returns CDR1 KGHSH and CDR2 LQKENI. The CDR3 bases are TGTGCCAGCTCACCCGGTCTTCGGGGGAACACCGGGGAGCTGTTTTTT. Its protein is CASSPGLRGNTGELFF.

The V gene is TRBV7-2, the J gene TRBJ2-7, with no clear D. The V gene lost 1 base and the J gene lost 7 bases, with 11 bases spanning the gap. The CDR3 totals 13 residues. The germline V gene has CDR1 SGHTA and CDR2 FQGNSA. CDR3 sequence (DNA): TGTGCCAGCAGCTTAGTTTCGGGTCAGGAGCAGTACTTC. The encoded protein is CASSLVSGQEQYF.

This clone appeared once. The V call is TRBV5-4, the J call TRBJ2-5; D is unresolved. This CDR3 contains 13 residues. CDR1 and CDR2 (germline): SGHNT, YYREEE (reference sequence). V dropped 4 bases and J dropped 5 bases, with 12 bases sitting between them. The CDR3 loop reads CASSVLPRETQYF. The CDR3 bases are TGTGCCAGCAGCGTCCTCCCAAGGGAGACCCAGTACTTC.

Points on this clone: The same CDR3 arises from other DNA sequences in this sample as well. The chain employs TRBV28 and TRBJ1-3; maybe TRBD1 (5 bases). CDR1 and CDR2 (germline): MDHEN, SYDVKM. V was pared by 3 bases and J by 2 bases, with 5 bases between. The CDR3 is 13 amino acids. The CDR3 protein is CASSFRAGNTIYF. For the CDR3, the DNA is TGTGCCAGCAGTTTCAGGGCTGGAAACACCATATATTTT.

The chain uses TRBV28 and TRBJ2-5, with D unresolved. Germline CDR1 reads MDHEN; CDR2 reads SYDVKM. The CDR3 consists of 16 residues. The V gene lost 3 bases and the J gene lost 3 bases, with 17 bases spanning the gap. Here the CDR3 reads CASSFWAAGQKETQYF. The CDR3 DNA is TGTGCCAGCAGTTTTTGGGCCGCCGGGCAGAAAGAGACCCAGTACTTC. Full variable domain (missing parts from reference TRBV28 and TRBJ2-5): DVKVTQSSRYLVKRTGEKVFLECVQDMDHENMFWYRQDPGLGLRLIYFSYDVKMKEKGDIPEGYSVSREKKERFSLILESASTNQTSMYLCASSFWAAGQKETQYFGPGTRLLVL.

The chain couples TRBV7-2 to TRBJ1-3; tentative D call: TRBD1 (6 bases). The germline V gene encodes CDR1 SGHTA and CDR2 FQGNSA. V was shortened by 2 bases and J by 4 bases, with 15 bases between the two germline ends. This CDR3 is built from 16 residues. The CDR3 DNA reads TGTGCCAGCAGCTTAAATTCGGCAGGGGCAGGAAACACCATATATTTT. The encoded protein is CASSLNSAGAGNTIYF.